The entry that follows covers one T cell receptor (beta chain) sequence. These data are taken from a study of cytomegalovirus exposure and HLA in healthy donors. In the study overall: From about 180 million T cells, an earlier analysis saw 120 million or so unique TCR beta sequences. When 398 donors were genotyped, around 77% of them were found to fall in the Caucasian-associated ancestry cluster.

Vbeta (60) and Jbeta (13) primers were used in the PCR. Generated by immunoSEQ multiplex PCR, the TCRdb table keeps only in-frame clones and is missing some. The sample contains about 97,000 clones, roughly three quarters of which appear only once. J was trimmed by 7 bases and V by 10 bases; bases with no gene match: 15. CDR1 is WSHSY and CDR2 is SAAADI in the germline V gene. This CDR3 contains 15 residues. Sequenced material: PBMCs. This chain uses TRBV10-2 with TRBJ1-4; 7 nucleotides align to TRBD1. The clonotype comes from a man in his forties or fifties in good health and CMV-seronegative. CDR3 amino acids: CATSQPQGSFEKLFF. In DNA, the CDR3 is TGCGCCACCAGCCAACCACAGGGGAGTTTTGAAAAACTGTTTTTT.